This T cell receptor (beta chain) emerged from a study of control samples from healthy donors and cancer patients. V gave up 2 bases and J gave up 7 bases, with 21 bases separating them. This CDR3 has 16 amino acids. CDR1 SNHLY and CDR2 FYNNEI come from the germline V gene. Method: immunoSEQ multiplex PCR; TCRdb's copy keeps in-frame clones and lacks some. The table records some 190,000 clones, about 90% of them present only once. The chain uses TRBV2 and TRBJ2-7, with a weak D call TRBD2 (6 bases). This clonotype was obtained from a young man in good health. The specimen sequenced was blood. CDR3 bases: TGTGCCAGCAGTGAAATAGCGGCCAGGGTGACCAGGGAGCAGTACTTC. It codes for CASSEIAARVTREQYF.